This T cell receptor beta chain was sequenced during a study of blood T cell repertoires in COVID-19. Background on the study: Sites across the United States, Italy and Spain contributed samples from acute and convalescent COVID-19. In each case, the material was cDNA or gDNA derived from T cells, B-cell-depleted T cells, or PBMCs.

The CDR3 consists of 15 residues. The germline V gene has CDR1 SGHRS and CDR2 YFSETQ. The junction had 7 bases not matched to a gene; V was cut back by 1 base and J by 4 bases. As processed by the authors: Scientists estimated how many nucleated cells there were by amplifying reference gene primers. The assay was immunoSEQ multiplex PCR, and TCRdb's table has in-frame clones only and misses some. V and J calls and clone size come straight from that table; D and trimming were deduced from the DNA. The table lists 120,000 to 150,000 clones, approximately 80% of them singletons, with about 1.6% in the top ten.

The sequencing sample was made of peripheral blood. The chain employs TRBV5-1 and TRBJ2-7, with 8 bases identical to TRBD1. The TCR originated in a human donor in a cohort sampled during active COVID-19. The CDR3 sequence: CASSLSYRTGYEQYF. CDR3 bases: TGCGCCAGCAGCTTGTCTTATAGGACAGGGTACGAGCAGTACTTC.